This T cell receptor beta chain comes out of a study of T cells in Graves' hyperthyroidism and ophthalmopathy. Study as a whole: Once the initial diagnosis was made, peripheral blood was obtained before any treatment.

RNA transcripts provided the source from which TCR beta CDR3 regions were amplified. A first-round RT-PCR of the TCR CDR3 used the HTBI primer set. In TCRdb, the multiplex PCR reads were re-called with MiXCR into one record per CDR3 protein. The profile shows around 300,000 distinct CDR3 sequences, about 15% of them singletons. This clonotype came up many times. Absent ophthalmopathy progression within 18 months defined stable Graves' hyperthyroidism. Diagnosis of hyperthyroidism was new in patients aged 18 to 65, and its duration was under 2 months. It was 8 to 10 ml of fresh peripheral blood that supplied the PBMCs. The sequencing input was blood. The source is a woman in her 30s with Graves' hyperthyroidism.

The DNA of the CDR3 is TGTGCCAGCAGTTTATCGAATGGGGGACCCTACGAGCAGTACTTC. As protein: CASSLSNGGPYEQYF. The chain uses TRBV28 and TRBJ2-7; D might be TRBD1 or TRBD2, each matching 5 bases. Trimming took 1 base from V and 2 from J, leaving 12 bases between them. CDR1 MDHEN and CDR2 SYDVKM come from the germline V gene. This CDR3 comprises 15 residues. The entire variable domain, with the rest obtained from reference TRBV28 and TRBJ2-7, is as follows: DVKVTQSSRYLVKRTGEKVFLECVQDMDHENMFWYRQDPGLGLRLIYFSYDVKMKEKGDIPEGYSVSREKKERFSLILESASTNQTSMYLCASSLSNGGPYEQYFGPGTRLTVT.